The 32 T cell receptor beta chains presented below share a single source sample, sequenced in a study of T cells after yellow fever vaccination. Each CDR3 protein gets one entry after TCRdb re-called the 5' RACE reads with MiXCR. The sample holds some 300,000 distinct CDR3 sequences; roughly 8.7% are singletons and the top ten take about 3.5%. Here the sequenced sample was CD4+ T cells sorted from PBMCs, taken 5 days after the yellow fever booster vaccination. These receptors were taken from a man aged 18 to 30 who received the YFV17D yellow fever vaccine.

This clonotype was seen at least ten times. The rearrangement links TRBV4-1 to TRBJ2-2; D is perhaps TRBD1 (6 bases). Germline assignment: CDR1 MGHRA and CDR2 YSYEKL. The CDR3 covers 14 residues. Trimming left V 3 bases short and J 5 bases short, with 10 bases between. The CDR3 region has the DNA TGCGCCAGCAGCCATCTAGGGGGAACCGGGGAGCTGTTTTTT. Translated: CASSHLGGTGELFF.

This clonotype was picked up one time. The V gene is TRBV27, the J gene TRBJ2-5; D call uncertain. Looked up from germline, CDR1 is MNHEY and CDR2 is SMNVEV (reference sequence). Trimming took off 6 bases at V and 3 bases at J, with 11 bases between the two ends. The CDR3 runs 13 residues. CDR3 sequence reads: CASRGDSKETQYF. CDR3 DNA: TGTGCCAGCAGAGGAGACTCAAAAGAGACCCAGTACTTC.

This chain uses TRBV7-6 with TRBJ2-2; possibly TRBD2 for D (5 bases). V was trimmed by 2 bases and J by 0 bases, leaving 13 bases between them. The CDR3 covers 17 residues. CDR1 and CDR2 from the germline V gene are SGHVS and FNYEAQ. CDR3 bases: TGTGCCAGCAGCTTACCCTGGACTCGTTCGAACACCGGGGAGCTGTTTTTT. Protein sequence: CASSLPWTRSNTGELFF.

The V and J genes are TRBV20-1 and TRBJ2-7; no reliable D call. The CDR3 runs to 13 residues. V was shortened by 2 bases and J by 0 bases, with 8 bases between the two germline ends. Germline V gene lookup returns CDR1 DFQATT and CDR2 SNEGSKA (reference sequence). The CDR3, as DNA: TGCAGTGCTAGATCGGAGAACTCCTACGAGCAGTACTTC. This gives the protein CSARSENSYEQYF.

This CDR3 is CASSLAEYTDTQYF. CDR3 nucleotides: TGTGCCAGCAGCTTGGCCGAATACACAGATACGCAGTATTTT. The chain joins TRBV5-4 to TRBJ2-3; D gene ambiguous. Deletions cut 0 bases from V and 2 bases from J, with 7 bases between. The CDR3 covers 14 residues. The V gene's germline CDR1 is SGHNT and CDR2 YYREEE (reference sequence). The whole variable domain, filled in from reference TRBV5-4 and TRBJ2-3, reads ETGVTQSPTHLIKTRGQQVTLRCSSQSGHNTVSWYQQALGQGPQFIFQYYREEENGRGNFPPRFSGLQFPNYSSELNVNALELDDSALYLCASSLAEYTDTQYFGPGTRLTVL.

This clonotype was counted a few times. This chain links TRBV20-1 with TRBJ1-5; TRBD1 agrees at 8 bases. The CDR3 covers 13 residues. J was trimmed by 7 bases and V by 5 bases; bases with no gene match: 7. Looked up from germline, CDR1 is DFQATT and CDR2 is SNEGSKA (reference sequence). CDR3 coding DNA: TGCAGTGCTCGTCAGGGGGCTGGACAGCCCCAGCATTTT. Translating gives CSARQGAGQPQHF.

The CDR3: CASSYAWGTQYF. Written as DNA, the CDR3 is TGTGCCAGCAGTTATGCCTGGGGTACGCAGTATTTT. The chain uses TRBV6-2 or TRBV6-3 and TRBJ2-3; no reliable D call. The germline gives CDR1 MNHEY, CDR2 SVGEGT. Trimming shortened V by 3 bases and J by 8 bases, and 9 bases separated the two germline ends. The CDR3 has 12 residues.

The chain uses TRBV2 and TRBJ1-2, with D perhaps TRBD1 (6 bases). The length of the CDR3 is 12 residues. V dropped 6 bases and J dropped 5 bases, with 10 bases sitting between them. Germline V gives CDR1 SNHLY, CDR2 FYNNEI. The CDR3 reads CASSRDKYGYTF. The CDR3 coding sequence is TGTGCCAGCAGCCGGGACAAATATGGCTACACCTTC.

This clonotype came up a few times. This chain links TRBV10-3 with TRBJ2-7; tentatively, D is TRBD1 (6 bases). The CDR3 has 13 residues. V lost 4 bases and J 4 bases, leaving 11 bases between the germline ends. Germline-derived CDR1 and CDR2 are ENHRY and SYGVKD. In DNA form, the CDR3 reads TGTGCCATCAGTGCCGGACAGCTTTACGAGCAGTACGTC. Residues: CAISAGQLYEQYV.

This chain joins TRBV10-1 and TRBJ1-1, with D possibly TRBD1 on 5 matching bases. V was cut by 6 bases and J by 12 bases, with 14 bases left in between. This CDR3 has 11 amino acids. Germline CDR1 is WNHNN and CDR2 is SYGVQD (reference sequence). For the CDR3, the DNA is TGCGCCAGCAGCGGGACGTACGAAACTTTCTTT. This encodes CASSGTYETFF.

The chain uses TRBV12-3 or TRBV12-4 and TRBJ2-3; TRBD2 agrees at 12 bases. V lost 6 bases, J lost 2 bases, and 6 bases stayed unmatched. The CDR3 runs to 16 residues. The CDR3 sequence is CASRPGLAGSTDTQYF. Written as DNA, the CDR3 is TGTGCCAGCAGACCCGGACTAGCGGGGTCCACAGATACGCAGTATTTT.

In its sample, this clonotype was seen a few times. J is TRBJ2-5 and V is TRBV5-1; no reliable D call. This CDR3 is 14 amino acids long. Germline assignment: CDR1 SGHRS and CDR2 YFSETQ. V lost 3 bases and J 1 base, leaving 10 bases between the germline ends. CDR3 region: CASSSYEPQETQYF. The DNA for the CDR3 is TGCGCCAGCAGCTCATACGAACCCCAAGAGACCCAGTACTTC.

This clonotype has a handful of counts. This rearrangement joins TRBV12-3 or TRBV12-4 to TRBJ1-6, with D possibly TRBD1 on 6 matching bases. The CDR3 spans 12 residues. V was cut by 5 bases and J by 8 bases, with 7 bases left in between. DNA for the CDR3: TGTGCCAGCAGTCGACAGGATTCACCCCTCCACTTT. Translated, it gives CASSRQDSPLHF.

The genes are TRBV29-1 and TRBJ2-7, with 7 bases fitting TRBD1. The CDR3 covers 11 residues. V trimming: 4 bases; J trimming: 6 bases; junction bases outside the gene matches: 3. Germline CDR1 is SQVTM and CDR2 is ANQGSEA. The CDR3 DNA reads TGCAGCGTTGGGGACAGCGGCGAGCAGTACTTC. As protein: CSVGDSGEQYF.

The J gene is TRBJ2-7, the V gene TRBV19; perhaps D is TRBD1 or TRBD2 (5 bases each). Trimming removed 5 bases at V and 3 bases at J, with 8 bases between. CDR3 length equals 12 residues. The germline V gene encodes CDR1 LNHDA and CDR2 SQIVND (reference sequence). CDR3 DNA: TGTGCCAGTAGTCGGGACGGCTACGAGCAGTACTTC. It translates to CASSRDGYEQYF.

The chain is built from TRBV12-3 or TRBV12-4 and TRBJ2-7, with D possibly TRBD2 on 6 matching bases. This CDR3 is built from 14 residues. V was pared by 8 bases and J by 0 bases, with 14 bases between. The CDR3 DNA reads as TGTGCCAGCCGACGGGCTAGCGACTCCTACGAGCAGTACTTC. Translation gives CASRRASDSYEQYF.

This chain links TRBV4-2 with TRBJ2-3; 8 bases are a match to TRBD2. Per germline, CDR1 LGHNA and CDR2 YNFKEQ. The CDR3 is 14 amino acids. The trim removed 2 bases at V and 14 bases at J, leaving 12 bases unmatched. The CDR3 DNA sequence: TGTGCCAGCAGCCAAAATGCGGGCAGCGGGGGAAGGTATTTT. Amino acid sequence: CASSQNAGSGGRYF.

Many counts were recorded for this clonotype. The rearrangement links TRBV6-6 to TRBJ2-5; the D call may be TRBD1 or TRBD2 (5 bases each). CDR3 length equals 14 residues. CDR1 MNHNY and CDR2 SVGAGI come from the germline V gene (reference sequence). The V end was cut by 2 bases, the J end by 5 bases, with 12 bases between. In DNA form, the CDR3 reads TGTGCCAGCAGTTACACACTAGGGGTGGAGACCCAGTACTTC. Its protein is CASSYTLGVETQYF.

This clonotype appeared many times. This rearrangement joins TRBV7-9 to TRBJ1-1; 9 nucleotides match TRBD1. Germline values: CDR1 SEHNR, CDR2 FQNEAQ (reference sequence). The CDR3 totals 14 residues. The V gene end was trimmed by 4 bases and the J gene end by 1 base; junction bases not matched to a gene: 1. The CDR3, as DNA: TGTGCCAGCAGCTACAGGGGGCGGAACACTGAAGCTTTCTTT. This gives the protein CASSYRGRNTEAFF. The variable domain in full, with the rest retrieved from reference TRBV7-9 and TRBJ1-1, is DTGVSQNPRHKITKRGQNVTFRCDPISEHNRLYWYRQTLGQGPEFLTYFQNEAQLEKSRLLSDRFSAERPKGSFSTLEIQRTEQGDSAMYLCASSYRGRNTEAFFGQGTRLTVV.

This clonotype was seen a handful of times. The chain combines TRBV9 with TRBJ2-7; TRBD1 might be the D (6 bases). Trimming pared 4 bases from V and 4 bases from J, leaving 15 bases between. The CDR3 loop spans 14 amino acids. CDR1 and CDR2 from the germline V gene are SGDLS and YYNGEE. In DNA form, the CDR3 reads TGTGCCAGCAGCCTTACAGGGAAATCATACGAGCAGTACTTC. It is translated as CASSLTGKSYEQYF.

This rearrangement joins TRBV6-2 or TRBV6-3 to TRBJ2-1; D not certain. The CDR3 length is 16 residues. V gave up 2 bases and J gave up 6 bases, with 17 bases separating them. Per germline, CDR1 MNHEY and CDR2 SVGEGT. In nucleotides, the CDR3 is TGTGCCAGCAGTTACCTAGGCCTCCTCACGGGCAATGAGCAGTTCTTC. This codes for CASSYLGLLTGNEQFF.

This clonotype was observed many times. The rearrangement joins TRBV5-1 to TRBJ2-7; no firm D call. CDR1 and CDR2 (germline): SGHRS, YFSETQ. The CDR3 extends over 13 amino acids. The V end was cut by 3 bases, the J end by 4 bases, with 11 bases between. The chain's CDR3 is CASSWMDLYEQYF. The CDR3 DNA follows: TGCGCCAGCAGCTGGATGGACCTATACGAGCAGTACTTC.

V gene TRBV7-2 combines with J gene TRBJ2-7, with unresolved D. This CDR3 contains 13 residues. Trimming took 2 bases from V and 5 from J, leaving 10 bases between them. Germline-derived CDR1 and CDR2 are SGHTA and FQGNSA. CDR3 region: CASSLNLRDEQYV. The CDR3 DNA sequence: TGTGCCAGCAGCTTAAACCTCCGAGACGAGCAGTACGTC.

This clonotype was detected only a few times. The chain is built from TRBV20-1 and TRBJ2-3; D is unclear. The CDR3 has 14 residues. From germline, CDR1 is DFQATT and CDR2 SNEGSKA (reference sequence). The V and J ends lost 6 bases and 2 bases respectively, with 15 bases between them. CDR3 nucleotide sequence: TGCAGTGCAGAGAGAGCTCCTAACACAGATACGCAGTATTTT. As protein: CSAERAPNTDTQYF.

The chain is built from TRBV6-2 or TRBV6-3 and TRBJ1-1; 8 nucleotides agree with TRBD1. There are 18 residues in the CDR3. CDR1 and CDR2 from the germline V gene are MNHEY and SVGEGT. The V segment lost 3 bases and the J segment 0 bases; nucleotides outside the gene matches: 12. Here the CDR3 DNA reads TGTGCCAGCAGTTATCTTCTAGGACAGGGATTAATGAACACTGAAGCTTTCTTT. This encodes CASSYLLGQGLMNTEAFF.

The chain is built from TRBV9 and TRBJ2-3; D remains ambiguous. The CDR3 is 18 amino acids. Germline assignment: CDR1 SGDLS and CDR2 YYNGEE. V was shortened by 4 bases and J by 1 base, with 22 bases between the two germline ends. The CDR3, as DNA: TGTGCCAGCAGCCACGGGCTAGAAGTCTTCTATGGCACAGATACGCAGTATTTT. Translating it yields CASSHGLEVFYGTDTQYF.

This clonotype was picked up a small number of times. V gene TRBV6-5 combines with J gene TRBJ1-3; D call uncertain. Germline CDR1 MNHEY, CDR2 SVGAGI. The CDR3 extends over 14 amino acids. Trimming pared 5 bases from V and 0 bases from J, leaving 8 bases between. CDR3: CASSQMSSGNTIYF. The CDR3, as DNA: TGTGCCAGCAGTCAAATGAGCTCTGGAAACACCATATATTTT.

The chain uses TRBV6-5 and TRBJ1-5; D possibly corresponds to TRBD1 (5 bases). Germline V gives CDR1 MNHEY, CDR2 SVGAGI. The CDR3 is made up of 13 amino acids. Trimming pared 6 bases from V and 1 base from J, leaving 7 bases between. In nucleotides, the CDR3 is TGTGCCAGCAGGGGGCTCAGCAATCAGCCCCAGCATTTT. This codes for CASRGLSNQPQHF.

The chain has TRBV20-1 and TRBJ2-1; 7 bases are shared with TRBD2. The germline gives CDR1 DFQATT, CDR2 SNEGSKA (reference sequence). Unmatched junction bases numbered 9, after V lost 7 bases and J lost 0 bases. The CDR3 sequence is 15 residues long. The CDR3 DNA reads TGCAGTGTCCCCCCCGGGGGGAGCTCCTACAATGAGCAGTTCTTC. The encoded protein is CSVPPGGSSYNEQFF.

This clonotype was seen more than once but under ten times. This CDR3 is CASSLQELSPLHF. The DNA of the CDR3 is TGTGCCAGCAGCCTACAGGAATTATCACCCCTCCACTTT. J is TRBJ1-6 and V is TRBV9; D possibly corresponds to TRBD1 (5 bases). Germline V gene lookup returns CDR1 SGDLS and CDR2 YYNGEE. Trimming stripped 4 bases from V and 10 bases from J, with 12 bases between. This CDR3 comprises 13 residues.

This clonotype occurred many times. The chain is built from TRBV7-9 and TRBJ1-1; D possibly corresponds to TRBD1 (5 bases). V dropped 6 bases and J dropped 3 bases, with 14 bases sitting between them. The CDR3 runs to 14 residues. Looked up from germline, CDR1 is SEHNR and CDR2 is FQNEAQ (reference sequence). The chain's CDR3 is CASRANVGDTEAFF. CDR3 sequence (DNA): TGTGCCAGCAGGGCAAATGTAGGGGACACTGAAGCTTTCTTT.

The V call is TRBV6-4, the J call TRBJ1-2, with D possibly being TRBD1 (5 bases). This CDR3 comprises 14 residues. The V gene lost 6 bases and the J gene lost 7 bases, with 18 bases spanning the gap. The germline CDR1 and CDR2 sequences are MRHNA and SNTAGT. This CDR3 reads CASSRLVGVGGYTF. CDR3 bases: TGTGCCAGCAGCCGCCTCGTGGGGGTCGGTGGCTACACCTTC.